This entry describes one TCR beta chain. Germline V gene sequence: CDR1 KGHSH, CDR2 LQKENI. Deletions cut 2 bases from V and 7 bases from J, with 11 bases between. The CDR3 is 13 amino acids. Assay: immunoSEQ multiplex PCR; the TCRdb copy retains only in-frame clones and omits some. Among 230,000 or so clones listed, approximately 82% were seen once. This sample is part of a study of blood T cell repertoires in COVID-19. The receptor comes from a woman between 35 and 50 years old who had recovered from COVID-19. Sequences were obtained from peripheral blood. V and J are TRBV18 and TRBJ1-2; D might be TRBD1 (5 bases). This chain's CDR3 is CASSPETGSGYTF. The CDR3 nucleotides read TGTGCCAGCTCACCAGAAACAGGCAGTGGCTACACCTTC.